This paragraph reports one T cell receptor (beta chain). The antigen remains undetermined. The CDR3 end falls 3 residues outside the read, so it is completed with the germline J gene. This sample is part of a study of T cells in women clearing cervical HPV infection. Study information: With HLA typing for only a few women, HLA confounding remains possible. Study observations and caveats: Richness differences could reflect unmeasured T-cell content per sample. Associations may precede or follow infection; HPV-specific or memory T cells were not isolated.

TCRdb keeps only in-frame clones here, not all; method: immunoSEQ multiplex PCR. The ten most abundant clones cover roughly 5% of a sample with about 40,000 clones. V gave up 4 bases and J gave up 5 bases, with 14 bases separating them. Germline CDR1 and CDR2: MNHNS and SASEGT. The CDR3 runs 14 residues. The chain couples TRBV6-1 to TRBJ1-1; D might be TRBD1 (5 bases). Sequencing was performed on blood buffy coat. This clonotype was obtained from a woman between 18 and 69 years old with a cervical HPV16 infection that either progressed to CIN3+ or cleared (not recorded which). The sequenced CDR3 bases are TGTGCCAGCAGTGGGAGGGAGGGGTGGACTGAA. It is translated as CASSGREGWTE. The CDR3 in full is CASSGREGWTEAFF.